This TCR beta chain was recorded in a study of somatic mutations in cytotoxic T cells in rheumatoid arthritis. Data came from immunoSEQ multiplex PCR; TCRdb stores just in-frame clones and leaves some out. This table has about 7,000 clones, 65% to 85% appearing once. This clone has just a few counts. The V end lost 4 bases, the J end lost 4 bases, and 8 bases lay between the germline ends. Germline V gene sequence: CDR1 LGHNA, CDR2 YSLEER. This CDR3 has 13 residues. This rearrangement joins TRBV4-3 to TRBJ1-5, with D unclear. The sequence came from an adult with rheumatoid arthritis. Sequencing input: CD8+ T cells sorted from blood. CDR3 DNA sequence: TGCGCCAGCAGCCGATCAGAAAATCAGCCCCAGCATTTT. Amino acid sequence: CASSRSENQPQHF.